This T cell receptor beta chain comes out of a study of T cells expressing NK-cell markers. Study-wide background: Sequencing covered eight donors, seven HCMV-seropositive and one seronegative.

TCRdb reprocessed the 5' RACE reads, keeping one entry per CDR3 protein, no DNA. The table for this sample gives about 260,000 distinct CDR3 sequences. Sequenced sample: blood T cells: a sorted CD56 or NKG2C T cell subset, CD4+ or CD8+ T cells, or bulk PBMC T cells (not recorded which). This sequence originates from a man aged 18 to 29 in good health.

The CDR3 loop is CASSVRQGIVNTEAFF. This rearrangement joins TRBV12-3 or TRBV12-4 to TRBJ1-1. The CDR3 runs 16 residues.